This T cell receptor (beta chain) was captured in a study of Ad26.COV2.S vaccination and SARS-CoV-2 variants. Study outcomes and limitations: The TCR breadth and depth analyses may have produced an underestimate of total T cell responses. Placebo recipients trailed vaccine recipients in spike-specific TCR breadth.

Germline assignment: CDR1 SNHLY and CDR2 FYNNEI. The CDR3 runs 13 residues. Trimming removed 6 bases at V and 4 bases at J, with 10 bases between. Here immunoSEQ multiplex PCR was the method, and the copy in TCRdb shows in-frame clones only, minus some. The sample has about 350,000 clones, 70% to 90% seen once. The sample holds one count of this clone. Its antigen is currently unknown. As for treatment: some 20 received Ad26.COV2.S at low or high dose, single or two shots; 5 received placebo; per-sample allocation not given. Vaccine and placebo recipients were sampled on day 63 after the first injection. At a Boston site, the person donating was an adult of 18-55 years.

The chain carries TRBV2 and TRBJ2-1; TRBD2 might be the D (6 bases). The sequence came from a person between 18 and 65 years old who received the Ad26.COV2.S COVID-19 vaccine or a placebo. Sequences were derived from peripheral blood, sampled in a trial of Ad26.COV2.S vaccine versus placebo. CDR3 bases: TGTGCCAGCAGGGGGGGTATTTACAATGAGCAGTTCTTC. This translates into CASRGGIYNEQFF. The full variable domain, with the rest looked up from reference TRBV2 and TRBJ2-1, is EPEVTQTPSHQVTQMGQEVILRCVPISNHLYFYWYRQILGQKVEFLVSFYNNEISEKSEIFDDQFSVERPDGSNFTLKIRSTKLEDSAMYFCASRGGIYNEQFFGPGTRLTVL.